This entry is about one T cell receptor (beta chain). No antigen is known for it. These data originate in a study of STAT3 mutations in large granular lymphocyte leukemia. The study, taken as a whole, reports: Every T-cell large granular lymphocyte leukemia patient had at least one immunodominant TCR beta clonotype.

Each sample's TCRbeta library yielded on average approximately 41,000 productive templates. Some clones are missing from TCRdb's copy, which holds only in-frame ones; the method was immunoSEQ multiplex PCR. The sample lists about 15,000 clones, over 90% occurring once. Germline trimming cut 6 bases from V and 5 bases from J; bases unmatched to any gene: 7. Germline CDR1 reads MDHEN; CDR2 reads SYDVKM. The CDR3 loop spans 14 amino acids. Sequencing was done on a sample of peripheral blood mononuclear cells. The chain is built from TRBV28 and TRBJ2-5; 9 bases are shared with TRBD2. The origin of this receptor is a woman aged 50 to 60 with T-cell large granular lymphocyte leukemia. Some clones in this sample may be carry-over from other donors' samples. CDR3 amino acids: CASSPGGRDETQYF. The CDR3 region has the DNA TGTGCCAGCAGCCCGGGCGGGAGGGACGAGACCCAGTACTTC.